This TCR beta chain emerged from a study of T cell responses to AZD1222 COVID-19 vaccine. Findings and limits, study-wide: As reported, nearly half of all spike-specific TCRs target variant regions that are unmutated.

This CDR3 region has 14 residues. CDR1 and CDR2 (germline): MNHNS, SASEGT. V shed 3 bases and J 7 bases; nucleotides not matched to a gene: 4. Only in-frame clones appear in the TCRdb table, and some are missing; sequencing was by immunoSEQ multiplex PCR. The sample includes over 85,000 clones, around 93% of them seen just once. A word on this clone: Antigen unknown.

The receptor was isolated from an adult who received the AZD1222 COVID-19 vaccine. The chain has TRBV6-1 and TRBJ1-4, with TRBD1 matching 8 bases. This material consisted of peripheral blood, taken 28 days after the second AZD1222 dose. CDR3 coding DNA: TGTGCCAGCAGTGACGGCAGGGGGCGTGAAAAACTGTTTTTT. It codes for CASSDGRGREKLFF.